A selection of T cell receptor beta chains follows, all from one sample in a study of blood T cells in healthy people across ages. TCRdb fed the 5' RACE reads into MiXCR, producing one record per CDR3 protein. Of some 900,000 distinct CDR3 sequences listed, approximately 49% were seen once; the top ten hold over 10%. Specimen: blood. The receptors come from a man younger than 40 in good health. Each CDR3 is given with its conserved first and last residue. The order of the fields is clone size, D gene, J gene, V gene, CDR3 DNA, CDR3 protein. D genes are given only for firm matches. Only part of the rows carry a size: once, few, many, or a class if the clone is expanded.

size: -
D: -
J: TRBJ1-5
V: TRBV20-1
DNA: TGCAGTGCTAGATCGGGACCGAATAAGCAAGGGGCCCAGCATTTT
CDR3: CSARSGPNKQGAQHF

size: -
D: -
J: TRBJ2-1
V: TRBV29-1
DNA: TGCAGCGGGGGTCACAATGAGCAGTTCTTC
CDR3: CSGGHNEQFF

size: few
D: TRBD2
J: TRBJ2-7
V: TRBV7-9
DNA: TGTGCCAGCAGCCGAGGAGAGGGACTAGCGAGGAACAACGAGCAGTACTTC
CDR3: CASSRGEGLARNNEQYF

size: once
D: TRBD1
J: TRBJ1-1
V: TRBV9
DNA: TGTGCCAGCAGCCCTTGGACAGGACCCATGAACACTGAAGCTTTCTTT
CDR3: CASSPWTGPMNTEAFF

size: -
D: -
J: TRBJ1-2
V: TRBV7-3
DNA: TGTGCCAGCAGCCCCTCGGGACAAAACTATGGCTACACCTTC
CDR3: CASSPSGQNYGYTF

size: few
D: TRBD1
J: TRBJ2-7
V: TRBV5-1
DNA: TGCGCCAGCAGCCCTGGGACAGGGATTCCGTACGAGCAGTACTTC
CDR3: CASSPGTGIPYEQYF

size: few
D: -
J: TRBJ2-3
V: TRBV7-2
DNA: TGTGCCAGCAGCTTACAGGGTTTGAGTGATACGCAGTATTTT
CDR3: CASSLQGLSDTQYF

size: -
D: TRBD1
J: TRBJ2-7
V: TRBV5-1
DNA: TGCGCCAGCAGCTTGGCGGGACAGGTGGACCTCTACAATGAGCAGTACTTC
CDR3: CASSLAGQVDLYNEQYF

size: -
D: TRBD1
J: TRBJ1-5
V: TRBV4-2
DNA: TGTGCCAGCAGCCAAGACCGGGACAGGGGGCGGCCCCAGCATTTT
CDR3: CASSQDRDRGRPQHF

size: -
D: -
J: TRBJ2-5
V: TRBV27
DNA: TGTGCCAGCAGTAAGATCGGAGAGACCCAGTACTTC
CDR3: CASSKIGETQYF

size: -
D: -
J: TRBJ1-4
V: TRBV25-1
DNA: TGTGCCAGCAGTGAATATGGGGGGCGCGGGGAAAAACTGTTTTTT
CDR3: CASSEYGGRGEKLFF

size: -
D: TRBD2
J: TRBJ2-4
V: TRBV4-3
DNA: TGCGCCAGCAGCCAAGAGGCTAGCGGGCGTGCCAAAAACATTCAGTACTTC
CDR3: CASSQEASGRAKNIQYF

size: few
D: -
J: TRBJ2-1
V: TRBV3-1
DNA: TGTGCCAGCAGCGGAGGGCTAGAGGGGAATGAGCAGTTCTTC
CDR3: CASSGGLEGNEQFF

size: few
D: -
J: TRBJ1-2
V: TRBV20-1
DNA: TGCAGTGCAGGCGGACAGCTGAACTATGGCTACACCTTC
CDR3: CSAGGQLNYGYTF

size: -
D: TRBD1
J: TRBJ1-1
V: TRBV7-2
DNA: TGTGCCAGCAGCTCCCACCAACAGGGGGACACTGAAGCTTTCTTT
CDR3: CASSSHQQGDTEAFF

size: -
D: TRBD2
J: TRBJ2-1
V: TRBV5-4
DNA: TGTGCCAGCAGCTCGAAGCGGGGGGCCTACAATGAGCAGTTCTTC
CDR3: CASSSKRGAYNEQFF

size: few
D: -
J: TRBJ2-3
V: TRBV6-6
DNA: TGTGCCAGCAGTACCCCTACCGGGGCAACAGATACGCAGTATTTT
CDR3: CASSTPTGATDTQYF

size: -
D: -
J: TRBJ2-7
V: TRBV7-8
DNA: TGTGCCAGCAGGCTTCTGTACGAGCAGTACTTC
CDR3: CASRLLYEQYF

size: -
D: TRBD1
J: TRBJ2-1
V: TRBV3-1
DNA: TGTGCCAGCAGCCATGATGGACAGGGCCTCAATGAGCAGTTCTTC
CDR3: CASSHDGQGLNEQFF

size: -
D: -
J: TRBJ2-7
V: TRBV19
DNA: TGTGCCAGTTGGGAAGGGGTCGGCGAGCAGTACTTC
CDR3: CASWEGVGEQYF

size: few
D: TRBD1
J: TRBJ2-7
V: TRBV5-1
DNA: TGCGCCAGCAGCTTGTTTAGGCCGGGACAGACATCCTACGAGCAGTACTTC
CDR3: CASSLFRPGQTSYEQYF

size: few
D: -
J: TRBJ1-2
V: TRBV9
DNA: TGTGCCAGCAGCGTAGAGGGGCGATTTAACTATGGCTACACCTTC
CDR3: CASSVEGRFNYGYTF

size: few
D: -
J: TRBJ1-1
V: TRBV7-9
DNA: TGTGCCAGCAGCTTCACATTCGACACTGAAGCTTTCTTT
CDR3: CASSFTFDTEAFF

size: -
D: TRBD1
J: TRBJ2-1
V: TRBV20-1
DNA: TGCGGTGCTAGAGTATCGGCAGGGGGCAATGAGCAGTTCTTC
CDR3: CGARVSAGGNEQFF

size: once
D: -
J: TRBJ1-5
V: TRBV29-1
DNA: TGCAGCGTCCCGGAAGGCATAGATTATAGCAATCAGCCCCAGCATTTT
CDR3: CSVPEGIDYSNQPQHF

size: -
D: TRBD1
J: TRBJ2-7
V: TRBV27
DNA: TGTGCCAGCAGACGAGTCGACAGGGTCCTCTCCGAGCAGTACTTC
CDR3: CASRRVDRVLSEQYF

size: -
D: -
J: TRBJ1-2
V: TRBV5-1
DNA: TGCGCCAGCAGCGTGGACTGGGCTGACTATGGCTACACCTTC
CDR3: CASSVDWADYGYTF

size: -
D: TRBD1
J: TRBJ1-1
V: TRBV7-6
DNA: TGTGCCAGCAGCCCAAAACAGGGGAACCTGAACACTGAAGCTTTCTTT
CDR3: CASSPKQGNLNTEAFF

size: many
D: TRBD2
J: TRBJ2-7
V: TRBV5-1
DNA: TGCGCCAGCAACCGACTAGCGGGGGCCCACTACGAGCAGTACTTC
CDR3: CASNRLAGAHYEQYF

size: few
D: -
J: TRBJ1-2
V: TRBV7-2
DNA: TGTGCCAGCAGCCCATATAACAATGGCTACACCTTC
CDR3: CASSPYNNGYTF

size: -
D: TRBD2
J: TRBJ2-1
V: TRBV6-2/TRBV6-3
DNA: TGTGCCAGCAGCCCGCGGGGGAGCGGGGGGATGAATGAGCAGTTCTTC
CDR3: CASSPRGSGGMNEQFF

size: -
D: -
J: TRBJ2-3
V: TRBV7-2
DNA: TGTGCCAGCAGCTCCATAGCGGCCGGCACAGATACGCAGTATTTT
CDR3: CASSSIAAGTDTQYF

size: many
D: -
J: TRBJ2-7
V: TRBV20-1
DNA: TGCAGTGCGGATAGACTGGGCGAGCAGTACTTC
CDR3: CSADRLGEQYF

size: -
D: TRBD1
J: TRBJ2-2
V: TRBV4-2
DNA: TGTGCCAGCAGCCAAGATGGGCAGGGGGCTTACGGGGAGCTGTTTTTT
CDR3: CASSQDGQGAYGELFF

size: -
D: -
J: TRBJ2-5
V: TRBV28
DNA: TGTGCCAGCAGTTCATCCGGGACTCAGCACCAGACCCAGTACTTC
CDR3: CASSSSGTQHQTQYF

size: -
D: -
J: TRBJ2-7
V: TRBV19
DNA: TGTGCCAGTAGTCCCCGGTCCGCCGGGTACGAGCAGTACTTC
CDR3: CASSPRSAGYEQYF

size: few
D: TRBD2
J: TRBJ2-3
V: TRBV11-3
DNA: TGTGCCAGCAGCCCCCTAGCGGGTGCAGGTACGCAGTATTTT
CDR3: CASSPLAGAGTQYF

size: -
D: -
J: TRBJ1-6
V: TRBV12-3/TRBV12-4
DNA: TGTGCCAGCGTGAAGGCCTATAATTCACCCCTCCACTTT
CDR3: CASVKAYNSPLHF

size: -
D: TRBD1
J: TRBJ2-1
V: TRBV11-2
DNA: TGTGCCAGCAGCCCACCTTGGACAGGGGCCTACAATGAGCAGTTCTTC
CDR3: CASSPPWTGAYNEQFF